The sequence of this TCR beta chain was determined in a study of CXCR3-negative and CXCR3-positive naive CD8 T cells. Notes on the study in general: Comparison of naive cells showed more hydrophobic TRB CDR3s in CXCR3-positive than in CXCR3-negative naive cells. Similarly elevated diversity marked both naive subsets, with memory CD8+ cells showing far lower diversity.

On this clonotype: Its antigen is unknown.

UMI labels and 5' RACE were used to prepare the TRB cDNA libraries. TCRdb reprocessed the 5' RACE reads and keeps a single row for each CDR3 protein, giving no DNA. This repertoire includes tens of thousands of distinct CDR3 sequences. The CDR3 is 11 amino acids. Germline V gene sequence: CDR1 SQVTM, CDR2 ANQGSEA. The rearrangement links TRBV29-1 to TRBJ1-1. This clonotype was sampled from a human donor in good health. Some clones in this sample may be carry-over from other donors' samples. The source material was naive CXCR3+ CD8+ T cells from blood. The subset: CD45RO-CCR7+CD27+CD95- naive CD8+ T cells expressing CXCR3 (TNR3+). The CDR3 loop reads CSVGMNTEAFF.